Following are 22 T cell receptor beta chains from one sample sequenced in a study of T cells after yellow fever vaccination. TCRdb passed the 5' RACE reads through MiXCR, listing each CDR3 protein once. The sample includes some 390,000 distinct CDR3 sequences, roughly a sixth of them seen just once. Sequenced here: PBMCs, sampled before the yellow fever booster vaccination. These TCRs come from a young man who received the YFV17D yellow fever vaccine.

This clonotype has more than one count but fewer than ten. The CDR3 sequence: CASSLYRQGWGYTF. In DNA, the CDR3 is TGTGCCAGCAGTTTATATCGACAGGGATGGGGCTACACCTTC. The rearrangement links TRBV28 to TRBJ1-2; 7 positions match TRBD1. The CDR3 extends over 14 amino acids. Trimming at V came to 1 base and at J to 8 bases, leaving 7 bases not matched to a gene. The germline V gene has CDR1 MDHEN and CDR2 SYDVKM.

This clonotype was recorded at least ten times. Here the CDR3 reads CASRSRDSRGFSSNQPQHF. In nucleotides, the CDR3 is TGTGCCAGCAGGTCCCGGGACAGCCGTGGATTTTCCAGCAATCAGCCCCAGCATTTT. This chain connects TRBV6-5 to TRBJ1-5, with TRBD1 identical over 7 bases. From germline, CDR1 is MNHEY and CDR2 SVGAGI. The junction had 18 bases not matched to a gene; V was cut back by 6 bases and J by 1 base. The CDR3 spans 19 residues.

This clonotype showed up just a few times. This chain joins TRBV15 and TRBJ2-3; 7 bases fit TRBD2. Looked up from germline, CDR1 is LNHNV and CDR2 is YYDKDF (reference sequence). Trimming removed 0 bases from V and 5 bases from J; junction bases left unmatched: 14. CDR3 length: 18 amino acids. CDR3 nucleotides: TGTGCCACCAGCAGAGATTCTGGGGAGGGGTTCGGACTAGATACGCAGTATTTT. Translating it yields CATSRDSGEGFGLDTQYF.

V and J are TRBV6-5 and TRBJ2-5; D is possibly TRBD1 or TRBD2 (5 bases each). The CDR3 length is 13 residues. Trimming cost V 7 bases and J 4 bases, with 13 bases left between them. Germline V lookup: CDR1 MNHEY, CDR2 SVGAGI. The CDR3 reads CASNLQGTETQYF. The CDR3 DNA is TGTGCCAGCAACCTACAAGGGACAGAGACCCAGTACTTC.

Written as DNA, the CDR3 is TGTGCCAGCAGCTTAGGGGGGATGGATACGCAGTATTTT. Its protein product is CASSLGGMDTQYF. J is TRBJ2-3 and V is TRBV7-9; perhaps D is TRBD1 or TRBD2 (5 bases each). Between the trimmed V and J ends, which lost 1 base and 6 bases, there was a span of 8 bases. Germline V gives CDR1 SEHNR, CDR2 FQNEAQ (reference sequence). The CDR3 consists of 13 residues.

The gene calls are TRBV6-2 or TRBV6-3 and TRBJ2-7, with D possibly TRBD1 on 5 matching bases. V was cut by 10 bases and J by 2 bases, with 15 bases left in between. Germline V gene sequence: CDR1 MNHEY, CDR2 SVGEGT. This CDR3 has 13 amino acids. This CDR3 reads CAMRRRGPYEQYV. The CDR3 nucleotides are TGTGCCATGCGACGAAGGGGCCCCTACGAGCAGTACGTC.

A few counts support this clonotype. The rearrangement joins TRBV28 to TRBJ1-1; D remains unclear. CDR1 and CDR2 from the germline V gene are MDHEN and SYDVKM. V lost 7 bases and J lost 1, with 7 bases in between. This CDR3 spans 12 amino acids. CDR3 residues: CASTDPNTEAFF. CDR3 DNA: TGTGCCAGCACAGACCCGAACACTGAAGCTTTCTTT.

V gene TRBV12-3 or TRBV12-4 combines with J gene TRBJ2-1; 9 bases are a match to TRBD2. The CDR3 has 15 residues. V lost 5 bases, J lost 5 bases, and 7 bases stayed unmatched. The CDR3 spells CASSAQAGGHNEQFF. In nucleotides, the CDR3 is TGTGCCAGCAGTGCTCAAGCGGGGGGCCACAATGAGCAGTTCTTC.

This clonotype was picked up many times. The chain is built from TRBV20-1 and TRBJ2-7; a possible D gene is TRBD1 (5 bases). Germline CDR1 is DFQATT and CDR2 is SNEGSKA (reference sequence). The CDR3 totals 18 residues. Trimming removed 4 bases at V and 4 bases at J, with 29 bases between. The CDR3 sequence: CSATPWTPISVNPYEQYV. Written as DNA, the CDR3 is TGCAGTGCTACACCCTGGACACCTATTAGTGTGAACCCGTACGAGCAGTACGTC.

This clonotype was counted many times. The chain uses TRBV18 and TRBJ2-1; 10 bases match TRBD2. The V gene's germline CDR1 is KGHSH and CDR2 LQKENI. Trimming at V came to 0 bases and at J to 9 bases, leaving 5 bases not matched to a gene. This CDR3 has 15 amino acids. The CDR3, as DNA: TGTGCCAGCTCACCACCCCAGCGGGGGGGCGGTGAGCAGTTCTTC. Protein sequence: CASSPPQRGGGEQFF.

The gene calls are TRBV7-8 and TRBJ2-2; 8 bases align to TRBD1. The V and J ends lost 4 bases and 3 bases, in that order; junction bases with no gene match: 4. The CDR3 has 15 amino acids. Per the germline V gene, CDR1 is SGHVS and CDR2 is FQNEAQ. CDR3 sequence: CASSYAGGYTGELFF. The CDR3 bases are TGTGCCAGCAGCTACGCAGGGGGCTACACCGGGGAGCTGTTTTTT.

This chain joins TRBV20-1 and TRBJ2-3, with 12 bases lining up with TRBD2. V shed 6 bases, J shed 2 bases, and the junction held 6 bases outside the gene matches. The CDR3 is made up of 15 amino acids. Germline V gene lookup returns CDR1 DFQATT and CDR2 SNEGSKA (reference sequence). The CDR3 bases are TGCAGTGCCAGCCGACTAGCGGGGGACACAGATACGCAGTATTTT. It codes for CSASRLAGDTDTQYF.

This clonotype was observed a few times. The chain links TRBV5-4 to TRBJ2-1, with D perhaps TRBD1 (7 bases). CDR1 is SGHNT, CDR2 YYREEE, per germline (reference sequence). V dropped 1 base and J dropped 6 bases, with 11 bases sitting between them. This CDR3 is 14 amino acids long. Here the CDR3 DNA reads TGTGCCAGCAGCTTGTACCAGGGGGGCAATGAGCAGTTCTTC. Translating it yields CASSLYQGGNEQFF.

This clonotype was counted a few times. Here the CDR3 DNA reads TGCGCCAGCAGCTTTCACGGACAGGGGCAGGATACGCAGTATTTT. Translation: CASSFHGQGQDTQYF. The chain links TRBV5-1 to TRBJ2-3, with 9 bases lining up with TRBD1. Germline V gives CDR1 SGHRS, CDR2 YFSETQ. The CDR3 runs 15 residues. The V segment lost 2 bases and the J segment 6 bases; nucleotides outside the gene matches: 7.

This clonotype was seen many times. The V and J genes are TRBV9 and TRBJ2-3, with 8 bases fitting TRBD2. With V trimmed by 0 bases and J by 2 bases, 5 bases remained unmatched. This CDR3 has 16 amino acids. Germline V gene data show CDR1 as SGDLS and CDR2 as YYNGEE. CDR3 DNA sequence: TGTGCCAGCAGCGTAGGATGGCGGGGGGCCACAGATACGCAGTATTTT. Residues: CASSVGWRGATDTQYF.

This clonotype was seen a handful of times. The chain is built from TRBV29-1 and TRBJ2-7; 10 nucleotides agree with TRBD1. Germline V CDR1 and CDR2: SQVTM, ANQGSEA. V dropped 3 bases and J dropped 5; count of bases not matched to a gene: 4. The CDR3 runs 13 residues. CDR3 nucleotide sequence: TGCAGCGTTGAGGGACAGGGGCCCAACGAGCAGTACTTC. This codes for CSVEGQGPNEQYF.

The rearrangement joins TRBV5-8 to TRBJ1-1, with a tentative D call TRBD1 (5 bases). The CDR3 consists of 15 residues. Germline V gene sequence: CDR1 SGHTS, CDR2 YDEGEE. Trimming stripped 5 bases from V and 1 base from J, with 15 bases between. CDR3 nucleotides: TGTGCCAGCAGGCCCTTGGGGGAAAAGAACACTGAAGCTTTCTTT. Translated, it gives CASRPLGEKNTEAFF.

V is TRBV4-2 and J is TRBJ2-7; unclear D gene. Trimming pared 3 bases from V and 5 bases from J, leaving 17 bases between. In germline, CDR1 is LGHNA, CDR2 YNFKEQ. This CDR3 has 15 residues. The CDR3 loop is CASSQYYGNMDEQYV. DNA of the CDR3: TGTGCCAGCAGCCAGTATTACGGTAACATGGACGAGCAGTACGTC.

The V and J genes are TRBV7-6 and TRBJ2-1; unclear D gene. Germline CDR1 and CDR2: SGHVS and FNYEAQ. CDR3 length: 11 amino acids. V lost 5 bases to trimming and J lost 9 bases, with 8 bases between them. Written as DNA, the CDR3 is TGTGCCAGCAGCCAGAACGTTGAGCAGTTCTTC. It codes for CASSQNVEQFF.

This clonotype appeared a few times. The rearrangement uses TRBV15 and TRBJ2-7; a weak D match, TRBD1 (6 bases). Germline lookup yields CDR1 LNHNV and CDR2 YYDKDF (reference sequence). This CDR3 has 14 amino acids. Trimming cost V 0 bases and J 3 bases, with 9 bases left between them. The CDR3 DNA sequence: TGTGCCACCAGCAGAGATCAGGGGCACTACGAGCAGTACTTC. Translated, it gives CATSRDQGHYEQYF.

V usage is TRBV20-1 and J usage is TRBJ2-3, with 10 nucleotides matching TRBD2. The CDR3 covers 14 residues. Per germline, CDR1 DFQATT and CDR2 SNEGSKA (reference sequence). The V gene end was trimmed by 5 bases and the J gene end by 2 bases; junction bases not matched to a gene: 4. The CDR3 spells CSAAGTSDTDTQYF. As DNA, the CDR3 is TGCAGTGCTGCCGGGACTAGCGACACAGATACGCAGTATTTT.

The sample holds a few counts of this clonotype. The J gene is TRBJ1-1, the V gene TRBV7-9; D may be TRBD1 (5 bases). CDR1 is SEHNR and CDR2 is FQNEAQ in the germline V gene (reference sequence). The CDR3 is made up of 14 amino acids. The V and J ends lost 8 bases and 1 base respectively, with 14 bases between them. The CDR3 reads CASAVGTTNTEAFF. CDR3 DNA: TGTGCCAGCGCAGTTGGGACCACGAACACTGAAGCTTTCTTT.